This T cell receptor beta chain is drawn from a study of beta chain features in type 1 diabetes. The germline V gene encodes CDR1 MNHNY and CDR2 SVGAGI (reference sequence). The trim removed 6 bases at V and 11 bases at J, leaving 5 bases unmatched. The CDR3 runs 11 residues. This clone has more than one count but fewer than ten. Its antigen is still unknown. One heparinised draw, averaging roughly 110 mL, was taken per donor. The sequenced template was cDNA made from the entire isolated RNA. Generated by immunoSEQ multiplex PCR, the TCRdb table keeps only in-frame clones and is missing some. The table has approximately 170,000 clones, roughly 9.1% seen once. Study conclusions and caveats: In cDNA sequencing, cells with high TCR expression could be over-represented. In type 1 diabetes patients, VDJ junctions had fewer insertions; deletions at these junctions were more frequent. Here, the possible influence of HLA type (on TCRB rearrangement) remained unresolved.

Sequenced input: central memory CD4+ T cells from blood. This sequence joins TRBV6-6 and TRBJ2-3; 7 bases are shared with TRBD1. This receptor was identified in a woman aged 18-29 years in good health. The CDR3 nucleotides are TGTGCCAGCAGCCCCGGGACAGTGCAGTATTTT. It codes for CASSPGTVQYF.